This entry describes one TCR beta chain. The antigen is unknown. Clones were sequenced by immunoSEQ multiplex PCR, and TCRdb holds only the in-frame ones, with some missing. The sample has some 48,000 clones, nearly 95% seen once. The data were obtained in a study of cytomegalovirus exposure and HLA in healthy donors. Looking at the study overall: Later analysis reported that the approximately 110 validation repertoires shared the platform of the approximately 690 first-cohort repertoires.

Germline trimming cut 4 bases from V and 4 bases from J; bases unmatched to any gene: 6. Germline assignment: CDR1 SGHRS and CDR2 YFSETQ. There are 14 residues in the CDR3. Findings and limits, study-wide: 164 TCR beta chains were listed as cytomegalovirus-associated.

Donors came from a validation cohort of over a hundred subjects, distinct from the first 666-subject cohort. The rearrangement links TRBV5-1 to TRBJ1-2; the match to TRBD1 covers 8 bases. The sequencing input was PBMCs. The clonotype was recovered from a woman between 18 and 29 years old in good health and CMV-seropositive. The DNA for the CDR3 is TGCGCCAGCAGCCGGGACAGGCCCTTCTATGGCTACACCTTC. Translated, it gives CASSRDRPFYGYTF.